What follows describes a single T cell receptor beta chain. Antigen unknown. Specified treatment: roughly 10-day PBMC culture with coronavirus spike peptide pools or control peptides (ViraFEST assay). Peptide pool stimulation in ViraFEST expanded antigen-specific T cells, whose TCRs were then sequenced. Peptide pools at around 9.6 ug/ml, together with approximately 10 IU/ml IL-2, were added to cultures of roughly 2 million PBMCs per well. An Oncomine TCR Beta short-read assay was used to sequence the DNA from cultured CD4+ T cells. MiXCR, run by TCRdb on the PCR reads, gives a single entry per CDR3 protein. The table has 10,000 or so distinct CDR3 sequences, 59% seen once. This sample was included in a study of vaccination and CD4 T cells after COVID-19. The overall study: Median time from second vaccine dose to sampling was around 72 days (14 to 241). Study observations and caveats: From approximately 21 to 40, the median of SARS-CoV-2-reactive clonotypes rose without reaching significance.

The V and J ends lost 3 bases and 5 bases, in that order; junction bases with no gene match: 7. Germline V gene lookup returns CDR1 LNHNV and CDR2 YYDKDF (reference sequence). The CDR3 is 17 residues long. The clonotype originates from a human donor who had recovered from COVID-19. Sequenced sample: CD4+ T cells from blood, cultured in vitro. V is TRBV15 and J is TRBJ2-1; 13 bases are shared with TRBD2. CDR3 DNA: TGTGCCACCAGCAGGACCACTAGCGGGAGGGCCAACAATGAGCAGTTCTTC. It yields the protein CATSRTTSGRANNEQFF.